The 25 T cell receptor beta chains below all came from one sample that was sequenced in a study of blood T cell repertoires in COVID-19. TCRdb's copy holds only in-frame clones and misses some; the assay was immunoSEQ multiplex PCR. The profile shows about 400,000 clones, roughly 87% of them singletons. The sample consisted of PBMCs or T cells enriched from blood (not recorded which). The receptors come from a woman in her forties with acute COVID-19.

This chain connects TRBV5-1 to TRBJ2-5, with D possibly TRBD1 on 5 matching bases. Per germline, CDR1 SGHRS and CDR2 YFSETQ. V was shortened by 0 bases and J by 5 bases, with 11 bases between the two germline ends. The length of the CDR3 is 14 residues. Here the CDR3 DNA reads TGCGCCAGCAGCTTGGCAGGGTCTGGGGAGACCCAGTACTTC. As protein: CASSLAGSGETQYF.

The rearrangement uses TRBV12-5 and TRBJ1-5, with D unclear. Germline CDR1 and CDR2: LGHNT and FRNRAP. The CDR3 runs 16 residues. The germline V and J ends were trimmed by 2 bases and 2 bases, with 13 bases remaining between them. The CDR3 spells CASGLYYQVGNQPQHF. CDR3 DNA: TGTGCTAGTGGTTTGTATTATCAAGTAGGCAATCAGCCCCAGCATTTT.

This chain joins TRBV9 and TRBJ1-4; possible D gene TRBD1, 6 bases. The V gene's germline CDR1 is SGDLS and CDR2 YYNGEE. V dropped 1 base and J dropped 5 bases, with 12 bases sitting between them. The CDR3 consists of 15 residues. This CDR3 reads CASSVRTDLNEKLFF. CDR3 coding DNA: TGTGCCAGCAGCGTAAGGACAGATCTAAATGAAAAACTGTTTTTT.

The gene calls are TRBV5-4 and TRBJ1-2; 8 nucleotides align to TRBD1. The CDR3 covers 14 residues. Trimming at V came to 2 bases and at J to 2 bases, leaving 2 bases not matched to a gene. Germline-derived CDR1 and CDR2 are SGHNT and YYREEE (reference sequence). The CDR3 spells CASSFRTGNYGYTF. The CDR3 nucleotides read TGTGCCAGCAGCTTCCGGACAGGGAACTATGGCTACACCTTC.

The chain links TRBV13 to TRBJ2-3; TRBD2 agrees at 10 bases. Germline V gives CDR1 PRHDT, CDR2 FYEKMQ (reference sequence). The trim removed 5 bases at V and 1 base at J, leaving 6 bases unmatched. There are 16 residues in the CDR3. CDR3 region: CASSPSGGAGTDTQYF. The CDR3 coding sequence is TGTGCCAGCAGCCCCAGCGGGGGGGCCGGCACAGATACGCAGTATTTT. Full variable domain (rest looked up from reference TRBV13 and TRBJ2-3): AAGVIQSPRHLIKEKRETATLKCYPIPRHDTVYWYQQGPGQDPQFLISFYEKMQSDKGSIPDRFSAQQFSDYHSELNMSSLELGDSALYFCASSPSGGAGTDTQYFGPGTRLTVL.

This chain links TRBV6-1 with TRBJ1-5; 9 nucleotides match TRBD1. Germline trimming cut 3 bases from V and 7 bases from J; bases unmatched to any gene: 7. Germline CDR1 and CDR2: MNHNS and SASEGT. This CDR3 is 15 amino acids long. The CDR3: CASSDGTGMWQPQHF. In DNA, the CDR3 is TGTGCCAGCAGTGACGGGACAGGGATGTGGCAGCCCCAGCATTTT.

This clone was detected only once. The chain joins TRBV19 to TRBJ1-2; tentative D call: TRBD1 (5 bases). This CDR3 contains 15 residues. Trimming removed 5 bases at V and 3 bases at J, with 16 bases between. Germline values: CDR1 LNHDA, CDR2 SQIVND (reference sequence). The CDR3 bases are TGTGCCAGTAGTGGCAGGGATGATCGATACTATGGCTACACCTTC. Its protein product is CASSGRDDRYYGYTF. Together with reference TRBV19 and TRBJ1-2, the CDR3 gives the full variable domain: DGGITQSPKYLFRKEGQNVTLSCEQNLNHDAMYWYRQDPGQGLRLIYYSQIVNDFQKGDIAEGYSVSREKKESFPLTVTSAQKNPTAFYLCASSGRDDRYYGYTFGSGTRLTVV.

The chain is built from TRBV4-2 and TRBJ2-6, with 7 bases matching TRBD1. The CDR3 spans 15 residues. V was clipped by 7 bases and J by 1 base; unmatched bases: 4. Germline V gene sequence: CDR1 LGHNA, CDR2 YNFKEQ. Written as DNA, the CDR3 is TGTGCCAGCAACCCACAGGGGTCTGGGGCCAACGTCCTGACTTTC. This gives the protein CASNPQGSGANVLTF.

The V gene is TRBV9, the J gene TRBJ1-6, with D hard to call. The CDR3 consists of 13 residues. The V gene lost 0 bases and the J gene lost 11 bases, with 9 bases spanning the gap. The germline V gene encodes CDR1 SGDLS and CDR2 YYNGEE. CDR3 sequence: CASSVGQNPPLHF. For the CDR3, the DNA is TGTGCCAGCAGCGTAGGTCAGAATCCACCCCTCCACTTT.

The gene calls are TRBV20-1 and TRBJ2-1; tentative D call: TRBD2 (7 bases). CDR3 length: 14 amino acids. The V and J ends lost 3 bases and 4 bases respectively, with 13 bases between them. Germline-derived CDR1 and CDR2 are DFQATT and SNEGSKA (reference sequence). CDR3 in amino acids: CSASKGGGYNEQFF. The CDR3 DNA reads TGCAGTGCTAGTAAAGGGGGGGGGTACAATGAGCAGTTCTTC.

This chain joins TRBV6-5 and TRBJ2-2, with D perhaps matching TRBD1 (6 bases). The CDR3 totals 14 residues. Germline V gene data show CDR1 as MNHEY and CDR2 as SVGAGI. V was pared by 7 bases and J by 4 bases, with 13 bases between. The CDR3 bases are TGTGCCAGCACCGTGATCAGGGGCACCGGGGAGCTGTTTTTT. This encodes CASTVIRGTGELFF.

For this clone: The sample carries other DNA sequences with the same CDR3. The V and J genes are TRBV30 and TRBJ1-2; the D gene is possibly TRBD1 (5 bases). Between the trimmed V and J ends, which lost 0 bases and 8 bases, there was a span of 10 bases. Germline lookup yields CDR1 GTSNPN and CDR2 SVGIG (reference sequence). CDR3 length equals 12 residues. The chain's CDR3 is CAWSVGGRGYTF. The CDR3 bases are TGTGCCTGGAGTGTCGGGGGACGCGGCTACACCTTC.

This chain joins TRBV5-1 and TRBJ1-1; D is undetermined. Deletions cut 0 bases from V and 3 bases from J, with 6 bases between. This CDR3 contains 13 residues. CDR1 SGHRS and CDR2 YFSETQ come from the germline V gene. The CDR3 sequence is CASSLGVDTEAFF. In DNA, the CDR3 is TGCGCCAGCAGCTTGGGAGTGGACACTGAAGCTTTCTTT.

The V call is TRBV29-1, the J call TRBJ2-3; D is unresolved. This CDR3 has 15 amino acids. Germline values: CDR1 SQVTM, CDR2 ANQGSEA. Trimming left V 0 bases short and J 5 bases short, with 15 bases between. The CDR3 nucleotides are TGCAGCGTTGAAGATAGTGCCCGTCGAGGAGATACGCAGTATTTT. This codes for CSVEDSARRGDTQYF.

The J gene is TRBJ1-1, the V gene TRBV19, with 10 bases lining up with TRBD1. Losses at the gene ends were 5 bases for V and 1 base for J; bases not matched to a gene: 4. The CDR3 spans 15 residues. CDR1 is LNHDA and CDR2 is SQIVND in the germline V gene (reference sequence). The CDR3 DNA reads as TGTGCCAGTAGTCTTCGACAGGGGGCGAACACTGAAGCTTTCTTT. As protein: CASSLRQGANTEAFF.

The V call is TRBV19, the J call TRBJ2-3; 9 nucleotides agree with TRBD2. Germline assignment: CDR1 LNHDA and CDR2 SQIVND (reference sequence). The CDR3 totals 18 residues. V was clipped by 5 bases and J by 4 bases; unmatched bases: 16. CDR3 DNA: TGTGCCAGTAGTCATCCCCCACAGGACAGCGGGGGGTCAGATACGCAGTATTTT. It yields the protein CASSHPPQDSGGSDTQYF.

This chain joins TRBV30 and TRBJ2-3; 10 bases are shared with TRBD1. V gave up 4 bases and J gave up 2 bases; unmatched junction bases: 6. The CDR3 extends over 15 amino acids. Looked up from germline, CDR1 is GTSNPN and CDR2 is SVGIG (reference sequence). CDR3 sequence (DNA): TGTGCCTGGATACCCGGGACAGGGGTCACAGATACGCAGTATTTT. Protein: CAWIPGTGVTDTQYF.

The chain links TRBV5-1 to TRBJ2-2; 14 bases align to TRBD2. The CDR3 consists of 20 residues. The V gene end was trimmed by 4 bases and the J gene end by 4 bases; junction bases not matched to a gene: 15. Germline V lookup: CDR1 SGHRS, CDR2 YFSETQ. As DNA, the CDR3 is TGCGCCAGCAGCCGTCTCAGGCTGGGGACTAGCGGGGGAGCCACCGGGGAGCTGTTTTTT. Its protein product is CASSRLRLGTSGGATGELFF.

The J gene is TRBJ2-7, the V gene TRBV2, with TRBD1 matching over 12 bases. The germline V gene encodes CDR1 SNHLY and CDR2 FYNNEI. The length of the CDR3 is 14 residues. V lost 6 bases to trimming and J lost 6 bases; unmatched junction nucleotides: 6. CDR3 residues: CASRPGQGASEQYF. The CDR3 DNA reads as TGTGCCAGCAGGCCGGGACAGGGGGCCAGCGAGCAGTACTTC.

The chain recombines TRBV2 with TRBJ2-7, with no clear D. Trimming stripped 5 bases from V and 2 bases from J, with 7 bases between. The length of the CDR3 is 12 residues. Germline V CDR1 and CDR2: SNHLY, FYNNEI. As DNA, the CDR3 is TGTGCCAGCAGTCGGTCCACCTACGAGCAGTACTTC. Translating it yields CASSRSTYEQYF.

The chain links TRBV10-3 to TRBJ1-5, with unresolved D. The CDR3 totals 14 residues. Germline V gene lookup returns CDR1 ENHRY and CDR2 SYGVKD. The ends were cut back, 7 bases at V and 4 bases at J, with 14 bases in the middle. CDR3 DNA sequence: TGTGCCATCAAGGCAGAACTATCTAATCAGCCCCAGCATTTT. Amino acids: CAIKAELSNQPQHF.

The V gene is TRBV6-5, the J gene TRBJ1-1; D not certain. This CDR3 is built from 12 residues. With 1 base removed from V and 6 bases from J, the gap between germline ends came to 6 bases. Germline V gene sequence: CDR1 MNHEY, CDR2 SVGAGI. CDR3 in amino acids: CASSYYGAEAFF. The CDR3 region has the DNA TGTGCCAGCAGTTACTATGGAGCTGAAGCTTTCTTT.

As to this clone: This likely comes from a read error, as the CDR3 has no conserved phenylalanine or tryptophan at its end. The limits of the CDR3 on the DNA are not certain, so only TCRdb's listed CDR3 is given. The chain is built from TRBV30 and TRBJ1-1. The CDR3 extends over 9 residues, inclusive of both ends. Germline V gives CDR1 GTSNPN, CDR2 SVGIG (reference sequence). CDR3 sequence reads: CAWSVRGEN.

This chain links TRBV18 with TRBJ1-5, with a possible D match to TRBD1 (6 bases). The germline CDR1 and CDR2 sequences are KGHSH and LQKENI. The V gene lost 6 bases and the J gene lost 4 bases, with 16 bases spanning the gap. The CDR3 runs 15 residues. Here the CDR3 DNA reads TGTGCCAGCTCGCCCGGCGTGGGGGCTAATCAGCCCCAGCATTTT. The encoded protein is CASSPGVGANQPQHF.

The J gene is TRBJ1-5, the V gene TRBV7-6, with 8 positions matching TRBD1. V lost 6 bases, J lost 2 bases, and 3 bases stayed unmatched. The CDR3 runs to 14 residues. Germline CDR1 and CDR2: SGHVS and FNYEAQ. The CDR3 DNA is TGTGCCAGCAGTCCGGACAGGGGCAATCAGCCCCAGCATTTT. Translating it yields CASSPDRGNQPQHF. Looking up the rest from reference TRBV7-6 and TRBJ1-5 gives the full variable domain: GAGVSQSPRYKVTKRGQDVALRCDPISGHVSLYWYRQALGQGPEFLTYFNYEAQQDKSGLPNDRFSAERPEGSISTLTIQRTEQRDSAMYRCASSPDRGNQPQHFGDGTRLSIL.